This record looks at one TCR beta chain sequence and its context. The sample comes from a study of blood T cell repertoires in COVID-19. Background on the study: In each case, the material was cDNA or gDNA derived from T cells, B-cell-depleted T cells, or PBMCs.

The method was immunoSEQ multiplex PCR; TCRdb's version includes in-frame clones alone and lacks a portion of them. This table has 260,000 or so clones, around 89% appearing once. Participants spanned ages roughly 18 to 90 years and resided in roughly 22 US areas. Cohorts were based on clinical histories the participants reported. Germline CDR1 MGHRA, CDR2 YSYEKL. This CDR3 comprises 15 residues. Trimming left V 1 base short and J 4 bases short, with 10 bases between. The chain is built from TRBV4-1 and TRBJ2-2, with a tentative D call TRBD2 (6 bases). The TCR originated in a woman aged 40 to 50 with acute COVID-19. Sequencing was done on a sample of PBMCs or T cells enriched from blood (not recorded which). CDR3 amino acids: CASSQGMEGTGELFF. The CDR3 coding sequence is TGCGCCAGCAGCCAAGGGATGGAGGGCACCGGGGAGCTGTTTTTT.